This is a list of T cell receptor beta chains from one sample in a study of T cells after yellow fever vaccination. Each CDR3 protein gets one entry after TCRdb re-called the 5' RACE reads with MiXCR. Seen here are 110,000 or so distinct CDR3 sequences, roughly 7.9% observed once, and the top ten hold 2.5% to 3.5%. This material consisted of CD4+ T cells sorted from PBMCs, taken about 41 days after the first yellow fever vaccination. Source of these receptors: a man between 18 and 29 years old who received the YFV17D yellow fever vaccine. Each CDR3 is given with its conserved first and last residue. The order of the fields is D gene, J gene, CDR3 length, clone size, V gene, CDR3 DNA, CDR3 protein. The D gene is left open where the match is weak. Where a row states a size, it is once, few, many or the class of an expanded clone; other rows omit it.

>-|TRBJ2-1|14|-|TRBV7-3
TGTGCCAGCAGGGCGGGGAGGGACAATAATGAGCAGTTCTTC
CASRAGRDNNEQFF
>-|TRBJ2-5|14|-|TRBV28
TGTGCCAGCAGTTTACTTGTGGGGGCGGAGACCCAGTACTTC
CASSLLVGAETQYF
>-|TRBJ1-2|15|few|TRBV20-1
TGCAGTGCTAGAGATCGTTCGGGGCCTTATTCTGGCTACACCTTC
CSARDRSGPYSGYTF
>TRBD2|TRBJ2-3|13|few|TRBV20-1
TGCAGTGCTAGAGGACTAGCGGGGGGGCCGCAGTATTTT
CSARGLAGGPQYF
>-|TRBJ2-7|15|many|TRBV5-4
TGTGCCAGCAGCTTTATGGAACCCGGGATTAGGGAGCAGTACTTC
CASSFMEPGIREQYF
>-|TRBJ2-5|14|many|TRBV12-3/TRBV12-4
TGTGCCAGCAGTCCAGTTCCATCTCGGGAGACCCAGTACTTC
CASSPVPSRETQYF
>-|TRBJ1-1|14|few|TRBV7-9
TGTGCCAGCAGCATCCATGACAGGAACACTGAAGCTTTCTTT
CASSIHDRNTEAFF
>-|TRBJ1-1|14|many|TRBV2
TGTGCCAGCAGTGAGGGCCCGTTAAGGCCTGAAGCTTTCTTT
CASSEGPLRPEAFF
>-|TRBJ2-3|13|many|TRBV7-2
TGTGCCAGCAGCTTAGATCCCACAGATACGCAGTATTTT
CASSLDPTDTQYF
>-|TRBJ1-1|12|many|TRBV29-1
TGCAGCGTTGACAGCCAGAACACTGAAGCTTTCTTT
CSVDSQNTEAFF
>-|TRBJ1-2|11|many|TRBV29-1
TGCAGCGTAACGGGGTACTATGGCTACACCTTC
CSVTGYYGYTF
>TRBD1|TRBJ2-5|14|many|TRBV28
TGTGCCAGCGGCCGCCGACAGGGGGCGGAGACCCAGTACTTC
CASGRRQGAETQYF
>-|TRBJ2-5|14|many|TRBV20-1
TGCAGTGCTACCGGGACACCGGGGTTCGAGACCCAGTACTTC
CSATGTPGFETQYF
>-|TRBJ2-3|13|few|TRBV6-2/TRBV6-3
TGTGCCAGCAGTTTTCGGGGGCAAGATACGCAGTATTTT
CASSFRGQDTQYF
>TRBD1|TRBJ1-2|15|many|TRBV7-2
TGTGCCAGCAGCTCCCAGACAGGGCTAGACTATGGCTACACCTTC
CASSSQTGLDYGYTF
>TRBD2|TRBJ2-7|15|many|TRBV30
TGTGCCTGGAGGTCCCCTAGCGGGGGGGTCTACGAGCAGTACTTC
CAWRSPSGGVYEQYF
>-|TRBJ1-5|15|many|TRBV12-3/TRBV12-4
TGTGCCAGCAGTTCAGGGGACATGAACAATCAGCCCCAGCATTTT
CASSSGDMNNQPQHF
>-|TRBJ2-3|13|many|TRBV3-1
TGTGCCAGCAGCCAAGTACTTGGCGTGACGCAGTATTTT
CASSQVLGVTQYF
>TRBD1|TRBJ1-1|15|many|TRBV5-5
TGTGCCAGCAGCTCCAGACAGGGGACGAACACTGAAGCTTTCTTT
CASSSRQGTNTEAFF
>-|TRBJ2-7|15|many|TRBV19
TGTGCCAGTAGTAACCCTGGGGGGGCCTCCTACGAGCAGTACTTC
CASSNPGGASYEQYF
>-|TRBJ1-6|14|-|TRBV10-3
TGTGCCGTCAGCAGACCCTCCGTGGATTCACCCCTCCACTTT
CAVSRPSVDSPLHF
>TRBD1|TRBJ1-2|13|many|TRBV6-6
TGTGCCAGCAGGGAACAGGGGTCGGATGGCTACACCTTC
CASREQGSDGYTF
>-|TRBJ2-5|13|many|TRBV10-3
TGTGCCATCAGTGAGTCGCGGCGGGAGACCCAGTACTTC
CAISESRRETQYF
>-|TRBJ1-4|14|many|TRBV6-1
TGTGCCAGCACTGCTGGCCTACGTAATGAAAAACTGTTTTTT
CASTAGLRNEKLFF
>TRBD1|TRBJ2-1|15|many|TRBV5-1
TGCGCCAGCAGCTCGGGGACAGGGGGTATGGATGAGCAGTTCTTC
CASSSGTGGMDEQFF
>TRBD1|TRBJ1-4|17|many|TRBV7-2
TGTGCCAGCAGGCCCGGGACAGGGGGCGCGGGCGGTGAAAAACTGTTTTTT
CASRPGTGGAGGEKLFF
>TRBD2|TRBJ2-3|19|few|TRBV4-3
TGCGCCAGCAGCCAAGATGCAACCGGGACTAGCTTTAGCACAGATACGCAGTATTTT
CASSQDATGTSFSTDTQYF
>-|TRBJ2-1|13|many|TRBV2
TGTGCCAGCAGTGCACCGGGAGAAGGGGGGCAGTTCTTC
CASSAPGEGGQFF
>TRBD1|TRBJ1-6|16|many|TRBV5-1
TGCGCCAGCAGCTTGGCCGGTCGTCAGGGGGATTCACCCCTCCACTTT
CASSLAGRQGDSPLHF
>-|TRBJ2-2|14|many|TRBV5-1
TGCGCCAGCAGCTTGGTACACAACACCGGGGAGCTGTTTTTT
CASSLVHNTGELFF
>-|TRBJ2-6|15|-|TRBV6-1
TGTGCCAGCAGAGGGTCTGCCTCTGGGGCCAACGTCCTGACTTTC
CASRGSASGANVLTF
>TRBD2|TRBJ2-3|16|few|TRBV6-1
TGTGCCAGCAGTCCCCGGGAGGCGGGGGGTTCTGATACGCAGTATTTT
CASSPREAGGSDTQYF
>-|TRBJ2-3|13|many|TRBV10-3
TGTGCCATCAGTGATGGTCCCAGAGATACGCAGTATTTT
CAISDGPRDTQYF